This TCR beta chain was sequenced during a study of CD8+CD57+ T cells in acquired aplastic anemia. The wider study: Sorted CD4+ and CD8+ cells yielded DNA averaging approximately 3 ug. The study, taken as a whole, reports: Sharing between patients and controls was observed for some 27 CD8+ CDR3 sequences.

Only patients with CD8+CD57+ cell expansion on flow cytometry were chosen for sequencing. As a group, the patients uniformly had severe acquired aplastic anemia. Of note for this clonotype: Its antigen is unidentified.

For CDR3 and TCR beta VDJ profiling, genomic DNA was the template used. TCRdb used MiXCR to reprocess the reads, holding one entry per CDR3 protein. The sample shows about 290,000 distinct CDR3 sequences, 56% of them seen only once. The specimen was sorted CD4+, CD8+, or CD8+CD57+ T cells (not recorded which) from PBMCs. The receptor comes from a human donor with aplastic anemia.

CDR3 sequence: CASSEGGWVTEAFF. The CDR3, as DNA: TGCGCCAGCAGCGAGGGAGGTTGGGTCACTGAAGCTTTCTTT. The chain employs TRBV5-1 and TRBJ1-1; D remains unclear. The V end was cut by 4 bases, the J end by 4 bases, with 14 bases between. The CDR3 contains 14 residues. In germline, CDR1 is SGHRS, CDR2 YFSETQ.